This record concerns one T cell receptor beta chain sequence. Its antigen remains unknown. This sample stems from a study of T-cell memory formation after mild COVID-19. With constant-segment primers, 5'RACE yielded cDNA libraries of TCR alpha and TCR beta that carried sample barcodes and UMIs. One entry per CDR3 protein results from TCRdb running MiXCR on the 5' RACE reads. The sample lists over 450,000 distinct CDR3 sequences, roughly 22% occurring once. Study-level results: Pre-infection memory carried some responding clones, suggesting that cross-reactive memory joined. Unconfirmed was the SARS-CoV-2 specificity of second-wave clones that peaked on day 37. Chiefly within CM and EM were the contracting CD4+ clones; CD8+ ones were within EMRA.

The sequence was obtained from an adult woman who had mild COVID-19 (a few samples of this study predate the infection). Cell type and time point are not known. Sequenced sample: PBMCs or a T cell subset sorted from them (not recorded which).

The CDR3 DNA is TGCGCCAGCAGCTTGGACGCGGGGATGGGGGAGCTGTTTTTT. This encodes CASSLDAGMGELFF. V is TRBV5-1 and J is TRBJ2-2; the D gene is possibly TRBD2 (6 bases). Germline assignment: CDR1 SGHRS and CDR2 YFSETQ. The CDR3 consists of 14 residues. Trimming left V 0 bases short and J 8 bases short, with 11 bases between.